A single sample gave rise to the 6 T cell receptor beta chains below, sequenced in a study of cytomegalovirus exposure and HLA in healthy donors. It was with 60 Vbeta and 13 Jbeta primers that the PCR ran. Assay used: immunoSEQ multiplex PCR; TCRdb lists only in-frame clones, some missing. The sample has 170,000 or so clones, less than 85% seen once. Sequenced sample: PBMCs. Receptors were obtained from a boy younger than 18 in good health and CMV-seronegative.

The chain employs TRBV18 and TRBJ1-5, with no clear D. Germline CDR1 reads KGHSH; CDR2 reads LQKENI. This CDR3 spans 17 amino acids. Trimming cost V 3 bases and J 3 bases, with 18 bases left between them. The CDR3 is CASSPFTPRQNNQPQHF. In DNA, the CDR3 is TGTGCCAGCTCACCCTTCACCCCTAGGCAGAACAATCAGCCCCAGCATTTT. The full variable domain, its missing parts supplied by reference TRBV18 and TRBJ1-5, is NAGVMQNPRHLVRRRGQEARLRCSPMKGHSHVYWYRQLPEEGLKFMVYLQKENIIDESGMPKERFSAEFPKEGPSILRIQQVVRGDSAAYFCASSPFTPRQNNQPQHFGDGTRLSIL.

The gene calls are TRBV7-9 and TRBJ1-1; 10 nucleotides line up with TRBD1. The CDR3 length is 15 residues. V lost 3 bases to trimming and J lost 3 bases; unmatched junction nucleotides: 4. The germline CDR1 and CDR2 sequences are SEHNR and FQNEAQ (reference sequence). The CDR3 here is CASSLVGTGDTEAFF. CDR3 coding DNA: TGTGCCAGCAGCTTGGTCGGGACAGGGGACACTGAAGCTTTCTTT.

The count of this clone is one. The rearrangement links TRBV16 to TRBJ2-1; a possible D gene is TRBD2 (7 bases). Germline V gene data show CDR1 as KGHSY and CDR2 as FQNENV. V lost 3 bases to trimming and J lost 8 bases, with 11 bases between them. The CDR3 extends over 13 amino acids. The CDR3 loop is CASSQGGADEQFF. The CDR3 DNA reads as TGTGCCAGCAGCCAGGGGGGGGCGGATGAGCAGTTCTTC.

The V and J genes are TRBV5-6 and TRBJ1-1; 7 nucleotides line up with TRBD1. The CDR3 has 13 residues. Losses at the gene ends were 4 bases for V and 10 bases for J; bases not matched to a gene: 10. In germline, CDR1 is SGHDT, CDR2 YYEEEE. The CDR3 coding sequence is TGTGCCAGCAGCCCCGTAACAGGGGAAGGAGCTTTCTTT. Amino acid sequence: CASSPVTGEGAFF.

This chain connects TRBV5-1 to TRBJ2-5; D possibly corresponds to TRBD1 (7 bases). CDR3 length equals 14 residues. The ends were cut back, 4 bases at V and 11 bases at J, with 21 bases in the middle. The germline gives CDR1 SGHRS, CDR2 YFSETQ. CDR3 region: CASSAGQRRIWQYF. CDR3 in DNA: TGCGCCAGCAGCGCGGGACAGCGCCGTATCTGGCAGTACTTC.

The rearrangement uses TRBV15 and TRBJ2-3, with D perhaps TRBD1 (6 bases). Germline CDR1 is LNHNV and CDR2 is YYDKDF (reference sequence). V lost 0 bases and J lost 0, with 19 bases in between. CDR3 length equals 19 residues. Here the CDR3 reads CATSRDISKGRGSTDTQYF. The CDR3 coding sequence is TGTGCCACCAGCAGAGATATTTCCAAGGGCAGGGGAAGCACAGATACGCAGTATTTT.